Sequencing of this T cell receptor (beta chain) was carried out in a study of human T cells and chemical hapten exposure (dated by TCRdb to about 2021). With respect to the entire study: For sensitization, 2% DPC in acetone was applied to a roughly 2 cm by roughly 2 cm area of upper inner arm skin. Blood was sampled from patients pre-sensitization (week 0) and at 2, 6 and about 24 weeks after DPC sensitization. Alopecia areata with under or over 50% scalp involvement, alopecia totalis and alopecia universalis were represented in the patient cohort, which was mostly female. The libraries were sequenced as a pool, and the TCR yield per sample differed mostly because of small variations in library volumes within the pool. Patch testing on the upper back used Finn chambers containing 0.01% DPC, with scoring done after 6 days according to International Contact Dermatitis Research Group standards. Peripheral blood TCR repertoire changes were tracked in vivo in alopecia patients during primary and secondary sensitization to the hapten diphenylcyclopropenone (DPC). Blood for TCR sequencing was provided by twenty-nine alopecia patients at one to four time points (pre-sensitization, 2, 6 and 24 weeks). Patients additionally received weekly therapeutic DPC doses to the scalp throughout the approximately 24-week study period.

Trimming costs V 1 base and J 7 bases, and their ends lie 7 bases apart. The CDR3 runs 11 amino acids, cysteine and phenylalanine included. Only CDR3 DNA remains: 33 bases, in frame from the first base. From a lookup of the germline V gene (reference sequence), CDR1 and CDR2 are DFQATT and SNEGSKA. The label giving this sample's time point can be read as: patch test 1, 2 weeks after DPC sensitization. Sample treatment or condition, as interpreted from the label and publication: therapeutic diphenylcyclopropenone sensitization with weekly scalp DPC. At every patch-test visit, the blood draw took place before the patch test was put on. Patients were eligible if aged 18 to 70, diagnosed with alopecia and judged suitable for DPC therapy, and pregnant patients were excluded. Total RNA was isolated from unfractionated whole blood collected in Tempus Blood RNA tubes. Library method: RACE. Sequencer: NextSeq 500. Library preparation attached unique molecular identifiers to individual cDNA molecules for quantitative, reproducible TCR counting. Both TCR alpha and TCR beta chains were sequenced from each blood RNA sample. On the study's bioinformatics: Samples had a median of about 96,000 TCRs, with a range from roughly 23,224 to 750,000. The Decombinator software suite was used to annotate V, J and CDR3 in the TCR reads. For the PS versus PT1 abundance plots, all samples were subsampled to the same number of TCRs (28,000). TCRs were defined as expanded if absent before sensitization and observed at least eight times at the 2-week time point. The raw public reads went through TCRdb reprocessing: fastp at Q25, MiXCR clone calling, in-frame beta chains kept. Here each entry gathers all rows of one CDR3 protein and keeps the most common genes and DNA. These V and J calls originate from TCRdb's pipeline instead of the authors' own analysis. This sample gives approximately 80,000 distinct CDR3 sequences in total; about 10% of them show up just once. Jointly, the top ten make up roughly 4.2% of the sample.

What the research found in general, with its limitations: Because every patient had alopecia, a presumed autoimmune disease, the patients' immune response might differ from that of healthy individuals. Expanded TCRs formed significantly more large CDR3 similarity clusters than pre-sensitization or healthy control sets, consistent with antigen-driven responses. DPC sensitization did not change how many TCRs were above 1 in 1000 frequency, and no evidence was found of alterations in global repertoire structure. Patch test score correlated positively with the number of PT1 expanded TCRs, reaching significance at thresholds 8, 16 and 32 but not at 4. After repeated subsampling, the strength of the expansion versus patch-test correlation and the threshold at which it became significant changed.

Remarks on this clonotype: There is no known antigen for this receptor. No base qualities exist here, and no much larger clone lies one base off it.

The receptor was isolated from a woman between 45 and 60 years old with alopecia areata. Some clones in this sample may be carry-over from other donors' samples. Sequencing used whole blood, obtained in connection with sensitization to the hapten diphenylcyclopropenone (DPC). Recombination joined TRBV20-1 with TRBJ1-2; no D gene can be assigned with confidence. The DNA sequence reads TGCAGTGCTAGAGCGGAGGCTGGCTACACCTTC. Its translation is CSARAEAGYTF.